The subject of this entry is one T cell receptor beta chain. Its target is not known. V was pared by 5 bases and J by 6 bases, with 10 bases between. Germline V lookup: CDR1 SEHNR, CDR2 FQNEAQ (reference sequence). CDR3 length: 12 residues. The data originate from a study of early T cells in non-severe SARS-CoV-2 infection. For the study at large: Unsorted whole blood bulk RNA was sequenced, with unpaired chains.

Study findings and constraints: CD4 and private specificities were missed by VDJdb matching, which favored anti-spike CD8 responses.

Each cDNA molecule carried a unique molecular identifier. TCRdb re-called the 5' RACE reads through MiXCR, storing one row per CDR3 protein. The sample consists of 65,000 to 80,000 distinct CDR3 sequences, roughly 13% of them appearing once. The rearrangement joins TRBV7-9 to TRBJ1-2, with D uncertain. The TCR was taken from an adult who was a healthcare worker with PCR-confirmed SARS-CoV-2 infection or an uninfected control (not recorded which). The source material was whole blood. The CDR3 is CASSTDGNGYTF. DNA of the CDR3: TGTGCCAGCAGCACAGACGGGAATGGCTACACCTTC.